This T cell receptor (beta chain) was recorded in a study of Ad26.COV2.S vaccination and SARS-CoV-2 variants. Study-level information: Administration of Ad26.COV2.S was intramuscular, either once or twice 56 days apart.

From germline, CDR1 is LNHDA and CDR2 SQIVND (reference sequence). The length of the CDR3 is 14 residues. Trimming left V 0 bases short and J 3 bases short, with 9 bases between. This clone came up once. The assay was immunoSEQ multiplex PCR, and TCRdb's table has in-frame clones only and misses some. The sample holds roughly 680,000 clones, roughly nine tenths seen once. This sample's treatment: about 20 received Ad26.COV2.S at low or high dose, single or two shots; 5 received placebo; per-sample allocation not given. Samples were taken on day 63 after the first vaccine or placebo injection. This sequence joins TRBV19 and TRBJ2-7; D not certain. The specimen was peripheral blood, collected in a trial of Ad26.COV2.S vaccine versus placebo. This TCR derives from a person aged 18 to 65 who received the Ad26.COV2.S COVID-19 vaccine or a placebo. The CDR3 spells CASSIEPFRYEQYF. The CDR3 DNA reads TGTGCCAGTAGTATAGAGCCGTTCCGCTACGAGCAGTACTTC.